This entry lists 27 T cell receptor beta chains sequenced from one sample in a study of T cell responses to AZD1222 COVID-19 vaccine. Measured with immunoSEQ multiplex PCR; TCRdb has only the in-frame clones, and not every one. The sample yields roughly 50,000 clones, 89% seen once. The specimen was peripheral blood, collected 28 days after the second AZD1222 dose. These receptor sequences come from an adult who received the AZD1222 COVID-19 vaccine.

The V gene is TRBV19, the J gene TRBJ2-6; 7 bases line up with TRBD1. Germline CDR1 reads LNHDA; CDR2 reads SQIVND (reference sequence). With 4 bases clipped from V and 4 bases from J, the junction kept 7 bases outside the gene matches. CDR3 length equals 16 residues. The CDR3 spells CASSNDRAPGANVLTF. The CDR3 region has the DNA TGTGCCAGTAGTAACGACAGGGCGCCGGGGGCCAACGTCCTGACTTTC. Together with reference TRBV19 and TRBJ2-6, the CDR3 gives the full variable domain: DGGITQSPKYLFRKEGQNVTLSCEQNLNHDAMYWYRQDPGQGLRLIYYSQIVNDFQKGDIAEGYSVSREKKESFPLTVTSAQKNPTAFYLCASSNDRAPGANVLTFGAGSRLTVL.

The chain uses TRBV4-1 and TRBJ2-2; D remains unclear. The CDR3 covers 16 residues. The V gene lost 0 bases and the J gene lost 1 base, with 9 bases spanning the gap. Per germline, CDR1 MGHRA and CDR2 YSYEKL. The chain's CDR3 is CASSQDFRQNTGELFF. The CDR3 nucleotides read TGCGCCAGCAGCCAAGATTTTAGACAGAACACCGGGGAGCTGTTTTTT.

The chain uses TRBV6-4 and TRBJ2-1; 10 nucleotides match TRBD2. Germline V lookup: CDR1 MRHNA, CDR2 SNTAGT. This CDR3 contains 15 residues. V was pared by 3 bases and J by 4 bases, with 3 bases of the junction left unmatched. The CDR3 here is CASSESGGAYNEQFF. The DNA of the CDR3 is TGTGCCAGCAGTGAAAGCGGGGGGGCATACAATGAGCAGTTCTTC.

The V gene is TRBV5-1, the J gene TRBJ1-2; 9 bases align to TRBD1. V lost 2 bases, J lost 2 bases, and 16 bases stayed unmatched. CDR1 is SGHRS, CDR2 YFSETQ, per germline. The CDR3 is 19 residues long. CDR3 coding DNA: TGCGCCAGCAGCTTTCTCGTGGACAGGGGACCCTTGACAAACTATGGCTACACCTTC. It encodes CASSFLVDRGPLTNYGYTF.

DNA of the CDR3: TGTGCTAGTGGCTGGACAGGTATTAACGAAGCTTTCTTT. Protein: CASGWTGINEAFF. V gene TRBV12-5 combines with J gene TRBJ1-1; 7 bases align to TRBD1. The length of the CDR3 is 13 residues. The junction had 9 bases not matched to a gene; V was cut back by 6 bases and J by 8 bases. Germline V gene sequence: CDR1 LGHNT, CDR2 FRNRAP.

V gene TRBV9 combines with J gene TRBJ2-1; D tentatively fits TRBD1 or TRBD2 (5 bases each). This CDR3 comprises 15 residues. The ends were cut back, 0 bases at V and 8 bases at J, with 15 bases in the middle. Germline CDR1 is SGDLS and CDR2 is YYNGEE. Here the CDR3 DNA reads TGTGCCAGCAGCGTAGGTGGACTCGTCAGGGATGAGCAGTTCTTC. It yields the protein CASSVGGLVRDEQFF.

This clone was picked up one time. The chain employs TRBV2 and TRBJ1-1, with D perhaps TRBD1 (5 bases). V was cut by 2 bases and J by 5 bases, with 12 bases left in between. Germline V gene lookup returns CDR1 SNHLY and CDR2 FYNNEI. The length of the CDR3 is 14 residues. CDR3 loop: CASSEYVRGTEAFF. Here the CDR3 DNA reads TGTGCCAGCAGTGAATATGTGCGGGGGACTGAAGCTTTCTTT.

J is TRBJ2-3 and V is TRBV6-1; D remains ambiguous. The CDR3 spans 14 residues. Looked up from germline, CDR1 is MNHNS and CDR2 is SASEGT. Trimming removed 0 bases from V and 6 bases from J, with 10 bases in between. In nucleotides, the CDR3 is TGTGCCAGCAGTGAAGCCAGTAAAGGCGATACGCAGTATTTT. This translates into CASSEASKGDTQYF.

This rearrangement joins TRBV3-1 (or the pseudogene TRBV3-2) to TRBJ2-7; the D gene is possibly TRBD2 (5 bases). The CDR3 totals 15 residues. Trimming took off 1 base at V and 5 bases at J, with 15 bases between the two ends. Germline V CDR1 and CDR2: LGHDT, YNNKEL (reference sequence). CDR3 loop: CASSQVPGLWHEQYF. The DNA for the CDR3 is TGTGCCAGCAGCCAAGTCCCGGGATTGTGGCACGAGCAGTACTTC.

This clone has just one count. The rearrangement uses TRBV19 and TRBJ2-7; TRBD1 aligns across 12 bases. Germline V gene sequence: CDR1 LNHDA, CDR2 SQIVND (reference sequence). CDR3 size: 15 residues. The V gene end was trimmed by 4 bases and the J gene end by 4 bases; junction bases not matched to a gene: 5. In DNA form, the CDR3 reads TGTGCCAGTAGTACCGGGACAGGGGGCTCATACGAGCAGTACTTC. Protein product: CASSTGTGGSYEQYF.

The sample holds a few counts of this clone. This chain joins TRBV6-2 or TRBV6-3 and TRBJ2-7; tentative D call: TRBD1 (5 bases). The CDR3 runs to 13 residues. Per the germline V gene, CDR1 is MNHEY and CDR2 is SVGEGT. V was pared by 4 bases and J by 5 bases, with 12 bases between. The CDR3 nucleotides read TGTGCCAGCAGTTGGGCAGGGAACGACGAGCAGTACTTC. This encodes CASSWAGNDEQYF.

The chain's CDR3 is CASSQDEKQPQHF. Here the CDR3 DNA reads TGTGCCAGCAGCCAAGATGAGAAACAGCCCCAGCATTTT. V is TRBV14 and J is TRBJ1-5; no firm D call. V lost 0 bases and J 7 bases, leaving 7 bases between the germline ends. Germline values: CDR1 SGHDN, CDR2 FVKESK. The CDR3 has 13 amino acids. The full variable domain, with the rest looked up from reference TRBV14 and TRBJ1-5, is EAGVTQFPSHSVIEKGQTVTLRCDPISGHDNLYWYRRVMGKEIKFLLHFVKESKQDESGMPNNRFLAERTGGTYSTLKVQPAELEDSGVYFCASSQDEKQPQHFGDGTRLSIL.

The chain links TRBV9 to TRBJ1-6; D is undetermined. Trimming removed 0 bases from V and 8 bases from J, with 12 bases in between. CDR3 length: 15 amino acids. Germline V gives CDR1 SGDLS, CDR2 YYNGEE. This CDR3 is CASSVGPGGDSPLHF. The CDR3 DNA is TGTGCCAGCAGCGTAGGGCCAGGTGGTGATTCACCCCTCCACTTT.

The rearrangement joins TRBV3-1 (or the pseudogene TRBV3-2) to TRBJ2-1; 8 nucleotides align to TRBD2. Germline V gives CDR1 LGHDT, CDR2 YNNKEL (reference sequence). V dropped 8 bases and J dropped 8; count of bases not matched to a gene: 8. The CDR3 loop spans 13 amino acids. The CDR3 nucleotides are TGTGCCAGCGAACGGGGGGGCGGCTATGAGCAGTTCTTC. Translation gives CASERGGGYEQFF.

This chain connects TRBV11-3 to TRBJ2-7, with D maybe TRBD2 (6 bases). Germline V CDR1 and CDR2: SGHNT, YENEEA. The CDR3 sequence is 13 residues long. The V gene lost 2 bases and the J gene lost 2 bases, with 7 bases spanning the gap. The CDR3 DNA reads TGTGCCAGCAGCTTACGGGGGACCTACGAGCAGTACTTC. Amino acids: CASSLRGTYEQYF.

The CDR3 loop reads CASSLGQGANTIYF. CDR3 DNA sequence: TGTGCCAGCAGCTTAGGACAGGGGGCAAACACCATATATTTT. The V and J genes are TRBV5-6 and TRBJ1-3; 11 bases are a match to TRBD1. CDR3 length: 14 amino acids. V trimming: 2 bases; J trimming: 6 bases; junction bases outside the gene matches: 1. The germline V gene encodes CDR1 SGHDT and CDR2 YYEEEE. The full variable domain, with the rest looked up from reference TRBV5-6 and TRBJ1-3, is DAGVTQSPTHLIKTRGQQVTLRCSPKSGHDTVSWYQQALGQGPQFIFQYYEEEERQRGNFPDRFSGHQFPNYSSELNVNALLLGDSALYLCASSLGQGANTIYFGEGSWLTVV.

The chain has TRBV10-3 and TRBJ1-2, with 8 bases identical to TRBD1. The CDR3 sequence is 17 residues long. Germline V gives CDR1 ENHRY, CDR2 SYGVKD. V was clipped by 3 bases and J by 2 bases; unmatched bases: 11. In DNA, the CDR3 is TGTGCCATCAGTGATCCCACCCCGGGACAGGCGAACTATGGCTACACCTTC. Its translation: CAISDPTPGQANYGYTF.

The V call is TRBV24-1, the J call TRBJ2-5; D not resolved. Trimming pared 4 bases from V and 0 bases from J, leaving 5 bases between. Germline CDR1 reads KGHDR; CDR2 reads SFDVKD. The CDR3 length is 13 residues. CDR3 residues: CATSELYQETQYF. DNA for the CDR3: TGTGCCACCAGTGAATTGTACCAAGAGACCCAGTACTTC.

This chain uses TRBV11-2 with TRBJ1-2; the match to TRBD1 covers 8 bases. The germline CDR1 and CDR2 sequences are SGHAT and FQNNGV. CDR3 length equals 17 residues. Trimming took 1 base from V and 1 from J; bases not matched to a gene: 8. The CDR3 spells CASSLGGRGRGNYGYTF. In DNA form, the CDR3 reads TGTGCCAGCAGCTTAGGGGGCAGGGGGCGAGGTAACTATGGCTACACCTTC.

J is TRBJ1-4 and V is TRBV5-5; the D is unclear. There are 16 residues in the CDR3. Germline values: CDR1 SGHKS, CDR2 YYEKEE (reference sequence). The germline V and J ends were trimmed by 6 bases and 1 base, with 16 bases remaining between them. The CDR3 region is CASTLPTPETNEKLFF. In DNA form, the CDR3 reads TGTGCCAGCACCTTACCGACCCCGGAAACTAATGAAAAACTGTTTTTT. The variable domain in full, completed from reference TRBV5-5 and TRBJ1-4, reads DAGVTQSPTHLIKTRGQQVTLRCSPISGHKSVSWYQQVLGQGPQFIFQYYEKEERGRGNFPDRFSARQFPNYSSELNVNALLLGDSALYLCASTLPTPETNEKLFFGSGTQLSVL.

The rearrangement links TRBV2 to TRBJ1-2; D not resolved. V lost 2 bases, J lost 2 bases, and 12 bases lay in between. This CDR3 is built from 15 residues. CDR1 is SNHLY, CDR2 FYNNEI, per germline. CDR3 sequence (DNA): TGTGCCAGCAGTGAAATGGGGTCAGAGAACTATGGCTACACCTTC. This encodes CASSEMGSENYGYTF.

J is TRBJ1-5 and V is TRBV5-5; 7 positions agree with TRBD1. Germline CDR1 reads SGHKS; CDR2 reads YYEKEE (reference sequence). The ends lost 3 bases at V and 0 bases at J; junction bases unmatched: 6. This CDR3 spans 16 amino acids. CDR3 DNA: TGTGCCAGCAGCTCCGGACAGGCCGATAGCAATCAGCCCCAGCATTTT. Translating it yields CASSSGQADSNQPQHF.

This clone was counted only a few times. The rearrangement links TRBV7-9 to TRBJ1-6; TRBD1 matches at 7 bases. Germline V gene sequence: CDR1 SEHNR, CDR2 FQNEAQ (reference sequence). The V gene end was trimmed by 1 base and the J gene end by 10 bases; junction bases not matched to a gene: 7. CDR3 length equals 15 residues. CDR3 amino acids: CASSLGVGGRSPLHF. Here the CDR3 DNA reads TGTGCCAGCAGCTTAGGGGTAGGGGGCCGCTCACCCCTCCACTTT.

This sequence joins TRBV29-1 and TRBJ2-1; D perhaps matches TRBD1 (6 bases). The ends were cut back, 7 bases at V and 4 bases at J, with 11 bases in the middle. The CDR3 length is 12 residues. Germline V lookup: CDR1 SQVTM, CDR2 ANQGSEA. CDR3 residues: CSAYREYNEQFF. CDR3 in DNA: TGCAGCGCCTACAGGGAATACAATGAGCAGTTCTTC.

The chain combines TRBV10-3 with TRBJ2-7; 12 nucleotides line up with TRBD2. The CDR3 is made up of 19 amino acids. V lost 6 bases to trimming and J lost 2 bases; unmatched junction nucleotides: 17. Germline V CDR1 and CDR2: ENHRY, SYGVKD. The CDR3 coding sequence is TGTGCCATCAGAGGACAGGGGATGGAGACTAGCGGGGGAGCCTACGAGCAGTACTTC. Its protein is CAIRGQGMETSGGAYEQYF.

The rearrangement links TRBV7-2 to TRBJ1-1; the match to TRBD1 covers 9 bases. Germline CDR1 is SGHTA and CDR2 is FQGNSA. This CDR3 contains 13 residues. V dropped 4 bases and J dropped 5; count of bases not matched to a gene: 2. The CDR3 loop is CASSYGQGTEAFF. DNA for the CDR3: TGTGCCAGCAGCTACGGACAGGGGACTGAAGCTTTCTTT.

This chain joins TRBV19 and TRBJ1-2; D not certain. V was clipped by 3 bases and J by 6 bases, with 14 bases between them. The CDR3 is 14 residues long. CDR1 LNHDA and CDR2 SQIVND come from the germline V gene (reference sequence). CDR3: CASSMLQDWDGYTF. In DNA form, the CDR3 reads TGTGCCAGTAGTATGTTGCAGGACTGGGATGGCTACACCTTC.